This T cell receptor (beta chain) was documented in a study of CD8 T cells in ankylosing spondylitis. General study points: Typical of ankylosing spondylitis blood, it appeared, was a TCR beta motif of about eight highly homologous variants. Reportedly, matched ankylosing spondylitis synovial fluid was significantly enriched for disease-linked clones. In peripheral blood, disease-linked CD8+ clones occurred at relatively low frequencies.

TCRdb reprocessed the 5' RACE reads via MiXCR and lists one record per CDR3 protein. This sample carries 200,000 to 250,000 distinct CDR3 sequences, about 18% of them seen once, and the ten largest clones take about 44%. The germline V gene encodes CDR1 MNHEY and CDR2 SMNVEV (reference sequence). With 0 bases removed from V and 5 bases from J, the gap between germline ends came to 14 bases. The CDR3 is 15 residues long. Worth noting for this clonotype: Its antigen is not known.

The TCR comes from a male donor with ankylosing spondylitis. The sequenced sample consisted of blood, either unsorted or a sorted T cell fraction (not recorded which). The J gene is TRBJ2-7, the V gene TRBV27; D may be TRBD2 (6 bases). The chain's CDR3 is CASSLSRGLSNEQYF. In DNA form, the CDR3 reads TGTGCCAGCAGTTTATCGCGGGGTCTGAGCAACGAGCAGTACTTC.